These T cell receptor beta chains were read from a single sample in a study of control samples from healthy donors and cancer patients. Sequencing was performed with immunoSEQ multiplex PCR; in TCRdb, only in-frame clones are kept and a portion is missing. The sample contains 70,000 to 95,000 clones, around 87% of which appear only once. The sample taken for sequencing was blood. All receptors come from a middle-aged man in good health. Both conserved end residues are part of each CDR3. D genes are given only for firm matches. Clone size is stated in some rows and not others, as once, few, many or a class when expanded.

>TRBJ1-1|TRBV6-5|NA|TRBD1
CASTEGAYTEAFF
TGTGCCAGCACCGAGGGGGCCTACACTGAAGCTTTCTTT
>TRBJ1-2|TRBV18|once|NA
CASSLGTGPYGYTF
TGTGCCAGCTCACTGGGAACCGGCCCCTATGGCTACACCTTC
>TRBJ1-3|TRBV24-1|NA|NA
CATSDSRTSGNTIYF
TGTGCCACCAGTGATTCCAGAACCTCTGGAAACACCATATATTTT
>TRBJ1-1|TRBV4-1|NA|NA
CASSQDENRANTEAFF
TGCGCCAGCAGCCAAGATGAGAACAGAGCGAACACTGAAGCTTTCTTT
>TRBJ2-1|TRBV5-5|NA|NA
CASSPSGTGYNEQFF
TGTGCCAGCAGCCCATCCGGGACTGGGTACAATGAGCAGTTCTTC
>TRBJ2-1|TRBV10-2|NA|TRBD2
CASRQLAGPYNEQFF
TGCGCCAGCAGACAACTAGCGGGGCCTTACAATGAGCAGTTCTTC
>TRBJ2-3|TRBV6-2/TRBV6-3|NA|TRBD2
CASSFLGSGSDTQYF
TGTGCCAGCAGTTTTTTGGGGAGCGGGAGTGATACGCAGTATTTT
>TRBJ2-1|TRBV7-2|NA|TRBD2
CASSLMTSGIYNEQFF
TGTGCCAGCAGCTTAATGACTAGCGGGATCTACAATGAGCAGTTCTTC
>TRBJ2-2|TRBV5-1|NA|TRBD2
CASSWGLAGVSTGELFF
TGCGCCAGCAGCTGGGGACTAGCGGGGGTTAGCACCGGGGAGCTGTTTTTT
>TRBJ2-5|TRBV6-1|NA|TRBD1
CASSDRGLKTQYF
TGTGCCAGCAGTGACAGGGGGCTGAAGACCCAGTACTTC
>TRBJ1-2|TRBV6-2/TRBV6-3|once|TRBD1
CASSPDRTNYGYTF
TGTGCCAGCAGCCCGGACAGGACAAACTATGGCTACACCTTC